This T cell receptor (beta chain) was documented in a study of CD8 T cells in ankylosing spondylitis. TCRdb fed the 5' RACE reads into MiXCR, producing one record per CDR3 protein. The sample has under 850,000 distinct CDR3 sequences; roughly 19% are singletons. General observations from the study: For ankylosing spondylitis blood, a TCR beta motif of 7 or 8 highly homologous variants appeared characteristic.

V was shortened by 0 bases and J by 6 bases, with 13 bases between the two germline ends. In germline, CDR1 is SGHRS, CDR2 YFSETQ. The CDR3 consists of 15 residues. This clonotype has more than one count but fewer than ten. Its antigen is currently unknown. The receptor's source is a male donor with ankylosing spondylitis. This chain connects TRBV5-1 to TRBJ2-1, with D perhaps matching TRBD1 (5 bases). The sequenced sample consisted of blood, either unsorted or a sorted T cell fraction (not recorded which). The CDR3 DNA is TGCGCCAGCAGCTTGGAAAATTCTGGGGCCAATGAGCAGTTCTTC. This sequence encodes CASSLENSGANEQFF.